This T cell receptor (beta chain) was observed in a study of response to subunit inactivated influenza vaccine. This clonotype has more than one count but fewer than ten. The antigen is undetermined. Findings and caveats of the study: The authors put forward the suggestion that each seasonal influenza vaccination may bring in only a limited number of new T cells.

TCRdb re-called the RT-PCR reads with MiXCR, one entry per CDR3 protein. The table records under 200,000 distinct CDR3 sequences, about 11% of them present only once. This receptor was obtained from a man aged 50 to 60 who received an inactivated influenza vaccine. The sample consisted of non-naive T cells sorted from PBMCs, taken 35 to 45 days after vaccination.

The CDR3, as DNA: TGTGCCAGCAGCTTAGCGGGTCGGGGGGGCGGAGAGACCCAGTACTTC. Amino acid sequence: CASSLAGRGGGETQYF. The chain combines TRBV7-9 with TRBJ2-5; 8 positions match TRBD2. After removal of 0 bases from V and 4 bases from J, the junction contained 7 bases not matched to a gene. The CDR3 loop spans 16 amino acids. The germline gives CDR1 SEHNR, CDR2 FQNEAQ (reference sequence).